Following are 23 T cell receptor beta chains from one sample sequenced in a study of regulatory T cells in long-lasting Graves disease. For TCR beta, libraries came from iRepertoire HTBI primers and Arm-PCR of CDR3 regions. TCRdb reanalysed the multiplex PCR reads using MiXCR and keeps one entry per CDR3 protein. This table holds about 310,000 distinct CDR3 sequences, 18% found once. Specified time point: newly diagnosed GD, antithyroid drugs for less than 3 months. From RNA extracted from PBMCs, the TCR library was made. The sample was peripheral blood mononuclear cells (PBMCs), taken at new diagnosis, from a patient treated with antithyroid drugs. These receptor sequences come from a female donor with Graves disease.

In the case of this clonotype: The junction does not match germline at one end; this may be a read error. This sequence joins TRBV4-2 and TRBJ1-1; TRBD1 matches at 8 bases. CDR3 length equals 15 residues. Germline assignment: CDR1 LGHNA and CDR2 YNFKEQ. The CDR3: CASSQSGTGDTGAFF. The CDR3 DNA sequence: TGTGCCAGCAGCCAGTCCGGGACAGGAGACACTGGAGCTTTCTTT.

This clonotype was seen ten or more times. V gene TRBV6-1 combines with J gene TRBJ1-1; 9 bases fit TRBD1. The germline V gene encodes CDR1 MNHNS and CDR2 SASEGT. Germline trimming cut 3 bases from V and 4 bases from J; bases unmatched to any gene: 6. The CDR3 sequence is 15 residues long. DNA for the CDR3: TGTGCCAGCAGTGATCCCGGGACAGGGCCCACTGAAGCTTTCTTT. Its protein is CASSDPGTGPTEAFF.

This clonotype occurred many times. This chain uses TRBV15 with TRBJ1-3; D remains ambiguous. Trimming cost V 0 bases and J 3 bases, with 15 bases left between them. This CDR3 region has 17 residues. Germline V gene lookup returns CDR1 LNHNV and CDR2 YYDKDF (reference sequence). This chain's CDR3 is CATSRDGLWGDGNTIYF. The CDR3 nucleotides are TGTGCCACCAGCAGAGATGGGCTATGGGGAGATGGAAACACCATATATTTT. The whole variable domain, remainder taken from reference TRBV15 and TRBJ1-3, is DAMVIQNPRYQVTQFGKPVTLSCSQTLNHNVMYWYQQKSSQAPKLLFHYYDKDFNNEADTPDNFQSRRPNTSFCFLDIRSPGLGDTAMYLCATSRDGLWGDGNTIYFGEGSWLTVV.

This clonotype has at least ten counts. The chain carries TRBV9 and TRBJ2-2; tentatively, D is TRBD2 (6 bases). This CDR3 comprises 16 residues. Trimming removed 0 bases at V and 4 bases at J, with 13 bases between. The germline V gene encodes CDR1 SGDLS and CDR2 YYNGEE. For the CDR3, the DNA is TGTGCCAGCAGCGTAGGGGACGGAGGGGTCACCGGGGAGCTGTTTTTT. Protein: CASSVGDGGVTGELFF.

This clonotype has at least ten counts. The V and J genes are TRBV27 and TRBJ2-1; 7 nucleotides match TRBD1. The CDR3 covers 13 residues. The V and J ends lost 7 bases and 4 bases, in that order; junction bases with no gene match: 4. Germline CDR1 MNHEY, CDR2 SMNVEV (reference sequence). In DNA form, the CDR3 reads TGTGCCAGCACCCCAGGGGGTTACAATGAGCAGTTCTTC. This codes for CASTPGGYNEQFF.

In its sample, this clonotype was seen many times. The chain has TRBV7-9 and TRBJ2-7; D remains ambiguous. In germline, CDR1 is SEHNR, CDR2 FQNEAQ (reference sequence). The CDR3 totals 12 residues. Trimming left V 1 base short and J 7 bases short, with 8 bases between. The CDR3 DNA follows: TGTGCCAGCAGCTTAGGAAGTTCTGAGCAGTACTTC. Amino acids: CASSLGSSEQYF.

J is TRBJ2-3 and V is TRBV11-2; TRBD1 agrees at 7 bases. The better agreement between TRBJ2-7 and the DNA end casts doubt on the J call. The length of the CDR3 is 16 residues. Germline V gene lookup returns CDR1 SGHAT and CDR2 FQNNGV. The CDR3 DNA sequence: TGTGCCAGCAGCACGCGCCGGGACAGTATTCCGAGCGAGCAGTACTTC. Translated, it gives CASSTRRDSIPSEQYF.

Only a few counts were recorded for this clonotype. The chain recombines TRBV9 with TRBJ1-1; 8 nucleotides agree with TRBD1. The CDR3 has 14 amino acids. Germline V gene data show CDR1 as SGDLS and CDR2 as YYNGEE. Trimming took 3 bases from V and 7 from J; bases not matched to a gene: 8. The chain's CDR3 is CASSAGQVFNEAFF. The CDR3, as DNA: TGTGCCAGCAGCGCGGGACAGGTTTTTAATGAAGCTTTCTTT.

The table lists this clonotype with many counts. The CDR3 nucleotides are TGCAGTGCTATAGCCTTACAGGGCTATAGCAATCAGCCCCAGCATTTT. Protein: CSAIALQGYSNQPQHF. The chain joins TRBV20-1 to TRBJ1-5; D might be TRBD1 (6 bases). V was clipped by 4 bases and J by 0 bases, with 16 bases between them. The CDR3 has 16 amino acids. CDR1 is DFQATT, CDR2 SNEGSKA, per germline (reference sequence).

This clonotype was recorded at least ten times. The J gene is TRBJ2-7, the V gene TRBV27; 9 nucleotides match TRBD1. The J segment lost 3 bases and the V segment lost 3 bases, leaving 3 bases of the junction unmatched. CDR1 is MNHEY, CDR2 SMNVEV, per germline (reference sequence). The CDR3 contains 14 residues. The CDR3 DNA reads TGTGCCAGCAGTTTGGGGACAGGGATCTACGAGCAGTACTTC. It codes for CASSLGTGIYEQYF.

The chain recombines TRBV7-9 with TRBJ2-5; D might be TRBD2 (6 bases). The germline V gene has CDR1 SEHNR and CDR2 FQNEAQ (reference sequence). V lost 5 bases to trimming and J lost 11 bases, with 12 bases between them. The CDR3 has 11 residues. The DNA for the CDR3 is TGTGCCAGCAGCCCTACGGGGGATCAGTACTTC. Translated: CASSPTGDQYF.

This clonotype was seen only a few times. V gene TRBV5-6 combines with J gene TRBJ2-1; D is unresolved. This CDR3 region has 16 residues. CDR1 is SGHDT and CDR2 is YYEEEE in the germline V gene. Trimming stripped 2 bases from V and 0 bases from J, with 12 bases between. The CDR3 loop reads CASSFDTPSSYNEQFF. The CDR3 bases are TGTGCCAGCAGCTTTGACACTCCGAGCTCCTACAATGAGCAGTTCTTC.

This clonotype occurred many times. This rearrangement joins TRBV29-1 to TRBJ2-2; D might be TRBD2 (6 bases). V was pared by 0 bases and J by 2 bases, with 13 bases between. Germline CDR1 and CDR2: SQVTM and ANQGSEA. The CDR3 length is 16 residues. CDR3 sequence: CSVEDRRLVNTGELFF. CDR3 sequence (DNA): TGCAGCGTTGAAGATCGTCGACTAGTCAACACCGGGGAGCTGTTTTTT.

This clonotype was seen ten or more times. The V call is TRBV20-1, the J call TRBJ2-7; maybe TRBD1 (6 bases). Germline V CDR1 and CDR2: DFQATT, SNEGSKA (reference sequence). The CDR3 totals 15 residues. The ends were cut back, 0 bases at V and 0 bases at J, with 12 bases in the middle. CDR3 sequence: CSAREQGLSSYEQYF. The DNA for the CDR3 is TGCAGTGCTAGAGAACAGGGTCTGAGCTCCTACGAGCAGTACTTC.

This clonotype was seen repeatedly, ten times or more. The chain's CDR3 is CASSRGQGANYGYTF. Here the CDR3 DNA reads TGTGCCAGCAGCCGTGGACAAGGAGCTAACTATGGCTACACCTTC. The chain employs TRBV5-5 and TRBJ1-2; D may be TRBD1 (5 bases). Germline assignment: CDR1 SGHKS and CDR2 YYEKEE (reference sequence). The CDR3 has 15 amino acids. Trimming removed 4 bases at V and 0 bases at J, with 13 bases between. Full variable domain (rest looked up from reference TRBV5-5 and TRBJ1-2): DAGVTQSPTHLIKTRGQQVTLRCSPISGHKSVSWYQQVLGQGPQFIFQYYEKEERGRGNFPDRFSARQFPNYSSELNVNALLLGDSALYLCASSRGQGANYGYTFGSGTRLTVV.

To note about this clonotype: Given a far larger clone just one base away, this is likely a sequencing read error. The V gene is TRBV15, the J gene TRBJ2-1; D gene uncertain. The V and J ends lost 0 bases and 10 bases respectively, with 16 bases between them. The CDR3 is made up of 15 amino acids. Germline V CDR1 and CDR2: LNHNV, YYDKDF (reference sequence). CDR3 loop: CATSRDRTNSYEQFF. CDR3 DNA: TGTGCCACCAGCAGAGACAGAACTAACTCCTACGAGCAGTTCTTC. Variable domain in full (rest from reference TRBV15 and TRBJ2-1): DAMVIQNPRYQVTQFGKPVTLSCSQTLNHNVMYWYQQKSSQAPKLLFHYYDKDFNNEADTPDNFQSRRPNTSFCFLDIRSPGLGDTAMYLCATSRDRTNSYEQFFGPGTRLTVL.

In this sample, this clonotype turned up many times. This rearrangement joins TRBV19 to TRBJ1-1; D call uncertain. Trimming left V 0 bases short and J 0 bases short, with 14 bases between. The CDR3 sequence is 17 residues long. The germline CDR1 and CDR2 sequences are LNHDA and SQIVND (reference sequence). CDR3 bases: TGTGCCAGTAGTATAGACGGGGAGCAGTCGATGAACACTGAAGCTTTCTTT. Its translation is CASSIDGEQSMNTEAFF.

Many counts were recorded for this clonotype. The chain recombines TRBV7-9 with TRBJ1-2; D may be TRBD1 (5 bases). The germline gives CDR1 SEHNR, CDR2 FQNEAQ (reference sequence). This CDR3 has 15 amino acids. V shed 2 bases and J shed 6 bases, with 16 bases lying between them. The chain's CDR3 is CASSLLGSPGDGYTF. CDR3 DNA sequence: TGTGCCAGCAGCTTACTGGGTTCTCCGGGGGATGGCTACACCTTC.

Details on this clonotype: With a far larger clone one base away, a read error is the likely cause. V usage is TRBV11-3 and J usage is TRBJ2-1; D not resolved. The J call may be wrong; the DNA end is better matched by TRBJ2-5. CDR3 length: 13 residues. The V gene's germline CDR1 is SGHNT and CDR2 YENEEA. The CDR3 spells CACSLTAQETQYF. Written as DNA, the CDR3 is TGTGCCTGCAGCTTAACGGCTCAAGAGACCCAGTACTTC.

This clonotype has at least ten counts. The DNA for the CDR3 is TGTGCCAGCAGCCATAGGGGAGACTACGAGCAGTACTTC. Amino acids: CASSHRGDYEQYF. The chain has TRBV3-1 and TRBJ2-7, with D perhaps TRBD1 or TRBD2 (5 bases each). Deletions cut 3 bases from V and 3 bases from J, with 9 bases between. CDR3 length: 13 residues. Germline loops: CDR1 LGHDT, CDR2 YNNKEL (reference sequence).

The V and J genes are TRBV9 and TRBJ1-4; D is ambiguous. The assigned J gene may be wrong: the sequence end matches TRBJ1-6 better. CDR1 is SGDLS and CDR2 is YYNGEE in the germline V gene. This CDR3 has 17 amino acids. The CDR3 is CASSVGISGEWYSPLHF. The CDR3, as DNA: TGTGCCAGCAGCGTAGGGATTTCGGGAGAATGGTATTCACCCCTCCACTTT.

Of note for this clonotype: This clone may be a read error of a much larger clone one base away. In DNA form, the CDR3 reads TGTGCCAGCAGCTCGGCCGACAGGGTTGGAAATGGCTGCACCTTC. Protein: CASSSADRVGNGCTF. The J gene is TRBJ1-2, the V gene TRBV7-2; TRBD1 aligns across 7 bases. Germline loops: CDR1 SGHTA, CDR2 FQGNSA. There are 15 residues in the CDR3.

The V call is TRBV28, the J call TRBJ2-3; 10 nucleotides agree with TRBD2. CDR1 MDHEN and CDR2 SYDVKM come from the germline V gene. Trimming at V came to 2 bases and at J to 4 bases, leaving 9 bases not matched to a gene. The CDR3 consists of 17 residues. This CDR3 reads CASSLPSGRGGADTQYF. The CDR3 coding sequence is TGTGCCAGCAGTTTACCCAGCGGGAGGGGAGGGGCAGATACGCAGTATTTT.